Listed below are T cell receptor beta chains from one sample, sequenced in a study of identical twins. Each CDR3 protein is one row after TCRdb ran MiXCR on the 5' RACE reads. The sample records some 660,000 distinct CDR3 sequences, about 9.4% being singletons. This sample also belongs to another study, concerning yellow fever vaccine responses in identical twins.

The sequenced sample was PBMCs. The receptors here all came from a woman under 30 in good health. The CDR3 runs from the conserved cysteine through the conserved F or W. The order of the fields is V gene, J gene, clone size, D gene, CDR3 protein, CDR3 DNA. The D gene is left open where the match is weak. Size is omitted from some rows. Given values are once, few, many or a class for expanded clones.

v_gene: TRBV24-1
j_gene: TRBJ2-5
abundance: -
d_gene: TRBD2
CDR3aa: CATSRSAGGQETQYF
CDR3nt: TGTGCCACCAGTCGGTCAGCGGGGGGACAAGAGACCCAGTACTTC

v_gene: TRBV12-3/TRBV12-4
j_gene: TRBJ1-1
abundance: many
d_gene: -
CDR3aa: CASSHGDGTEAFF
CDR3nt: TGTGCCAGCAGTCACGGGGATGGCACTGAAGCTTTCTTT

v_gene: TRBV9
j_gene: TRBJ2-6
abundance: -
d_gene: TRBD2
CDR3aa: CASSVVAGGPGANVLTF
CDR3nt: TGTGCCAGCAGCGTAGTAGCGGGGGGGCCTGGGGCCAACGTCCTGACTTTC

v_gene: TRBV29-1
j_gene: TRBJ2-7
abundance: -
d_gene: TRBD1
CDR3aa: CSVGTAASYEQYF
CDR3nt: TGCAGCGTAGGGACAGCCGCTTCCTACGAGCAGTACTTC

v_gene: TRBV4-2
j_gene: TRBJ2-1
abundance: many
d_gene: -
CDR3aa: CASSHSEKQFF
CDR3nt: TGTGCCAGCAGCCACTCGGAGAAGCAGTTCTTC

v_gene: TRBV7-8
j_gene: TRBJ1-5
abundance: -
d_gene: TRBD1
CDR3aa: CASSPGQGRNQPQHF
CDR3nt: TGTGCCAGCAGCCCCGGACAGGGACGCAATCAGCCCCAGCATTTT

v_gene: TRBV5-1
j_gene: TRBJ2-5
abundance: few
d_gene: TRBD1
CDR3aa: CASSLYRGEETQYF
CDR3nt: TGCGCCAGCAGCTTGTACAGGGGAGAAGAGACCCAGTACTTC

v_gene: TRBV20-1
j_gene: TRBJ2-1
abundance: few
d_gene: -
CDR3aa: CSARGRSYYNEQFF
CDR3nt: TGCAGTGCTAGAGGGAGGAGCTATTACAATGAGCAGTTCTTC

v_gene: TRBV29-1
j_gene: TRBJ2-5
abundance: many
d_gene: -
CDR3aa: CSVEETQYF
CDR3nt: TGCAGCGTTGAAGAGACCCAGTACTTC

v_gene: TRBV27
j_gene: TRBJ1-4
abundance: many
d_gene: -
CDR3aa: CASSSGTGYEKLFF
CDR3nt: TGTGCCAGCAGTTCCGGGACGGGTTATGAAAAACTGTTTTTT

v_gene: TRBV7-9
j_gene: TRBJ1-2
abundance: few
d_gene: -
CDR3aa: CASSMETGLNGYTF
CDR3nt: TGTGCCAGCAGCATGGAAACGGGGCTTAATGGCTACACCTTC

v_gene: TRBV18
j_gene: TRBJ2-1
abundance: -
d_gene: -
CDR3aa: CASSPKTRSNEQFF
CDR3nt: TGTGCCAGCTCACCGAAGACTCGATCCAATGAGCAGTTCTTC

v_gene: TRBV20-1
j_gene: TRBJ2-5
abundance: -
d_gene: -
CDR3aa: CSARDQVRGETQYF
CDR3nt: TGCAGTGCTAGAGATCAGGTCAGGGGAGAGACCCAGTACTTC

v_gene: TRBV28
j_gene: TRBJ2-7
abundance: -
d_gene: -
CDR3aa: CASSLSLVREQYF
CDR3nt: TGTGCCAGCAGTCTATCGCTAGTGCGCGAGCAGTACTTC

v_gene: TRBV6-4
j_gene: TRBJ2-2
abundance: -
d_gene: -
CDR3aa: CASAPSAGFPGELFF
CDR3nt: TGTGCCAGCGCGCCGTCGGCAGGGTTCCCCGGGGAGCTGTTTTTT

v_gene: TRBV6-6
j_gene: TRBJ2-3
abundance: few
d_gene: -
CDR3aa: CASSKSTDTQYF
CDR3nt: TGTGCCAGCAGTAAAAGCACAGATACGCAGTATTTT

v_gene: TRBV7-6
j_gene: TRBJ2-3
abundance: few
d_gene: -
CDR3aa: CASSSLPRTDTQYF
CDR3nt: TGTGCCAGCAGCTCCCTACCGCGCACAGATACGCAGTATTTT

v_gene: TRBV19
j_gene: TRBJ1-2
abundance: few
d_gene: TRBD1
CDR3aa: CASSRQGSLDGYTF
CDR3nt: TGTGCCAGTAGTCGACAGGGGAGCCTGGATGGCTACACCTTC

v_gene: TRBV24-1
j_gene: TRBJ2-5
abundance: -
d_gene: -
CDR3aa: CATSDFPGGGETQYF
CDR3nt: TGTGCCACCAGTGATTTCCCCGGAGGCGGGGAGACCCAGTACTTC

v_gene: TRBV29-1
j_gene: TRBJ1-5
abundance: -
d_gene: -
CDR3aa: CSVGNANRQPQHF
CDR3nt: TGCAGCGTTGGGAACGCCAACAGGCAGCCCCAGCATTTT

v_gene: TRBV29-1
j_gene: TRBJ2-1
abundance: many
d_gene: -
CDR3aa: CSAWGAGAGEQFF
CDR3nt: TGCAGCGCGTGGGGTGCGGGGGCAGGAGAGCAGTTCTTC